The clone carrying this T cell receptor (beta chain) was detected a few times. All of the isolated RNA was reverse transcribed, so expressed TCRB transcripts were sequenced. Using immunoSEQ multiplex PCR, the repertoire was profiled, and TCRdb retains in-frame clones only, with some absent. The sample lists more than 350,000 clones, 10% to 12% occurring once. The CDR3 consists of 15 residues. After removal of 4 bases from V and 4 bases from J, the junction contained 5 bases not matched to a gene. CDR1 SGHDT and CDR2 YYEEEE come from the germline V gene. The sample is drawn from a study of beta chain features in type 1 diabetes.

This chain joins TRBV5-6 and TRBJ2-3, with TRBD1 matching over 11 bases. The sequence was obtained from a woman aged 18-30 years in good health. Sequencing used naive CD4+ T cells from blood. The CDR3: CASSPGDRGSDTQYF. In nucleotides, the CDR3 is TGTGCCAGCAGCCCAGGGGACAGGGGGTCAGATACGCAGTATTTT.